These T cell receptor beta chains were read from a single sample in a study of blood T cell repertoires in COVID-19. TCRdb's table, derived via immunoSEQ multiplex PCR, lists solely in-frame clones and lacks some. The sample holds 250,000 to 300,000 clones, just over 90% seen once. Sequencing was done on a sample of PBMCs or T cells enriched from blood (not recorded which). Every receptor here comes from a woman between 35 and 50 years old with acute COVID-19. Each CDR3 is given with its conserved first and last residue. Each record gives: clone size, D gene, V gene, J gene, CDR3 protein, CDR3 DNA. A D gene is named only where the DNA matches it firmly. Some rows mark clone size as missing; the rest say once, few, many or name a class of expanded clone.

once	TRBD2	TRBV2	TRBJ2-3	CASSEWEGGTQYF	TGTGCCAGCAGTGAATGGGAGGGAGGTACGCAGTATTTT
-	-	TRBV5-4	TRBJ2-5	CASSLGSSAIQETQYF	TGTGCCAGCAGCTTGGGGTCTAGCGCTATTCAAGAGACCCAGTACTTC
-	TRBD2	TRBV11-3	TRBJ2-1	CASSPGGTTENEQFF	TGTGCCAGCAGCCCGGGGGGGACAACGGAAAATGAGCAGTTCTTC
-	TRBD2	TRBV5-4	TRBJ2-4	CASSLSGTIKNIQYF	TGTGCCAGCAGCTTGAGCGGGACGATCAAAAACATTCAGTACTTC
-	TRBD1	TRBV29-1	TRBJ1-1	CSVLGQGETEAFF	TGCAGCGTTCTAGGGCAGGGGGAGACTGAAGCTTTCTTT
-	-	TRBV7-9	TRBJ2-2	CASSLLPARKNTGELFF	TGTGCCAGCAGCTTACTACCCGCTCGTAAGAACACCGGGGAGCTGTTTTTT
-	-	TRBV7-2	TRBJ2-2	CASSLTGVGGELFF	TGTGCCAGCAGCTTAACGGGAGTCGGCGGGGAGCTGTTTTTT
-	-	TRBV19	TRBJ2-2	CATTPKTVGARLFF	TGTGCCACCACACCAAAAACAGTGGGGGCAAGGCTGTTTTTT
-	-	TRBV4-1	TRBJ1-1	CASSRPGMNTEAFF	TGCGCCAGCAGCCGGCCAGGGATGAACACTGAAGCTTTCTTT
-	TRBD1	TRBV19	TRBJ2-7	CASSITPRGPSYEQYF	TGTGCCAGTAGTATAACCCCCAGGGGGCCCTCGTACGAGCAGTACTTC
-	TRBD1	TRBV29-1	TRBJ1-2	CSVEDRGQGYTF	TGCAGCGTGGAGGACAGGGGGCAAGGCTACACCTTC
-	-	TRBV24-1	TRBJ1-5	CATSGAGVATQHF	TGTGCCACCAGTGGGGCAGGGGTCGCGACCCAGCATTTT
-	-	TRBV7-8	TRBJ1-4	CASSLTDRRNEKLFF	TGTGCCAGCAGCTTAACTGACAGAAGAAATGAAAAACTGTTTTTT
-	TRBD2	TRBV15	TRBJ2-7	CATSRDLGGVVHEQYF	TGTGCCACCAGCAGAGATCTCGGGGGGGTTGTCCACGAGCAGTACTTC
-	TRBD1	TRBV29-1	TRBJ1-2	CSVPGQGAYGYTF	TGCAGCGTTCCGGGACAGGGGGCGTATGGCTACACCTTC
-	TRBD2	TRBV18	TRBJ2-1	CASSPRSSGRDEQFF	TGTGCCAGCTCCCCCAGGTCTAGCGGGAGAGATGAGCAGTTCTTC
-	TRBD2	TRBV5-1	TRBJ2-3	CASSLGTSGVLADTQYF	TGCGCCAGCAGCTTGGGTACTAGCGGGGTTCTGGCAGATACGCAGTATTTT
-	-	TRBV4-3	TRBJ1-4	CASSHGVSGVNEKLFF	TGCGCCAGCAGCCACGGAGTGAGCGGTGTGAATGAAAAACTGTTTTTT
-	-	TRBV7-9	TRBJ1-1	CASSLALPGNTEAFF	TGTGCCAGCAGCTTAGCGCTACCGGGGAACACTGAAGCTTTCTTT
-	-	TRBV4-2	TRBJ2-1	CASSQETSGLAPYNEQFF	TGTGCCAGCAGCCAAGAAACTTCTGGGCTAGCTCCCTACAATGAGCAGTTCTTC
-	-	TRBV20-1	TRBJ1-6	CSASEQPNSPLHF	TGCAGTGCTAGTGAACAGCCCAATTCACCCCTCCACTTT
-	-	TRBV7-9	TRBJ2-3	CASSLSTDTQYF	TGTGCCAGCAGCCTCAGCACAGATACGCAGTATTTT
-	-	TRBV29-1	TRBJ2-1	CSVEDSITGKYYNEQFF	TGCAGCGTTGAAGATTCTATTACCGGGAAGTACTACAATGAGCAGTTCTTC
-	TRBD1	TRBV10-3	TRBJ1-1	CAISEVWDRGLETEAFF	TGTGCCATCAGTGAGGTTTGGGACAGGGGGCTGGAGACTGAAGCTTTCTTT
-	TRBD1	TRBV5-1	TRBJ2-7	CASSFGQGAPEQYF	TGCGCCAGCAGCTTCGGACAGGGGGCACCCGAGCAGTACTTC